What follows is one T cell receptor beta chain and its context. This sample is part of a study of blood T cell repertoires in COVID-19. The overall study: Italy, Spain and the United States were the sources of the convalescent and acute COVID-19 samples.

Clones were read by immunoSEQ multiplex PCR, and TCRdb kept only the in-frame ones, dropping some. The table has some 190,000 clones, roughly 80% seen once. The specimen was peripheral blood. The clonotype was recovered from a woman between 50 and 59 years old with acute or convalescent COVID-19.

The CDR3 DNA is TGCAGTGCTAGTCTGGGACAGGGGTTGAGTTCACCCCTCCACTTT. Protein: CSASLGQGLSSPLHF. V usage is TRBV20-1 and J usage is TRBJ1-6, with 10 bases fitting TRBD1. The CDR3 has 15 residues. J gave up 9 bases and V 3 bases, and 8 bases lay outside the gene matches. Germline values: CDR1 DFQATT, CDR2 SNEGSKA (reference sequence).